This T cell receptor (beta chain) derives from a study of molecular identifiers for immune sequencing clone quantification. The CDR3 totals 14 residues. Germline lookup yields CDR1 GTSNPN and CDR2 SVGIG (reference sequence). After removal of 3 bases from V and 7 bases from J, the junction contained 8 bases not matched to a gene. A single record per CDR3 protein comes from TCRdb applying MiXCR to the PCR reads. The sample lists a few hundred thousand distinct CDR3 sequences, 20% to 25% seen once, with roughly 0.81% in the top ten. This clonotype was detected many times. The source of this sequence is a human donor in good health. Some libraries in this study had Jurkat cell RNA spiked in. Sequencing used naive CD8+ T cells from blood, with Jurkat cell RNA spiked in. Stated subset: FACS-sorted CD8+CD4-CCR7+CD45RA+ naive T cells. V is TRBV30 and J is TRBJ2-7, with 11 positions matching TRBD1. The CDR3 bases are TGTGCCTGGAGCTCGCAGGACAGGGGGCATGAGCAGTACTTC. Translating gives CAWSSQDRGHEQYF.